A selection of T cell receptor beta chains follows, all from one sample in a study of blood T cell repertoires in COVID-19. Sequencing was performed with immunoSEQ multiplex PCR; in TCRdb, only in-frame clones are kept and a portion is missing. The repertoire has about 140,000 clones, about nine tenths of them found once; the top ten carry more than 9%. The sample was peripheral blood. These receptors all stem from a man in his fifties with active or convalescent COVID-19. CDR3s include the opening cysteine and the closing phenylalanine or tryptophan. Each record gives: D gene, J gene, clone size, V gene, CDR3 DNA, CDR3 protein. A D gene is named only where the DNA matches it firmly. Part of the rows lack a size; the others show once, few, many or a class for expanded clones.

d_call: TRBD1; j_call: TRBJ1-3; clone_size: NA; v_call: TRBV7-8; cdr3_nt: TGTGCCAGCAGTTCCGAGGGGACAGGGGGCAACACCATATATTTT; cdr3_aa: CASSSEGTGGNTIYF
d_call: TRBD1; j_call: TRBJ2-7; clone_size: NA; v_call: TRBV13; cdr3_nt: TGTGCCAGCAGTCAGACAGGGAACGAGCAGTACTTC; cdr3_aa: CASSQTGNEQYF
d_call: TRBD2; j_call: TRBJ2-1; clone_size: NA; v_call: TRBV5-1; cdr3_nt: TGCGCCAGCAGCCTTACTAGCGCCTCCTACAATGAGCAGTTCTTC; cdr3_aa: CASSLTSASYNEQFF
d_call: NA; j_call: TRBJ2-7; clone_size: NA; v_call: TRBV24-1; cdr3_nt: TGTGCCACCAGTGACCCCCTTGCTAGCGCAACCAGCTCCTACGAGCAGTACTTC; cdr3_aa: CATSDPLASATSSYEQYF
d_call: TRBD1; j_call: TRBJ2-7; clone_size: NA; v_call: TRBV6-2/TRBV6-3; cdr3_nt: TGTGCCAGCAGCTCAACAGGGGGCTGGACCTACGAGCAGTACTTC; cdr3_aa: CASSSTGGWTYEQYF
d_call: NA; j_call: TRBJ2-3; clone_size: NA; v_call: TRBV12-3/TRBV12-4; cdr3_nt: TGTGCCAGCAGTTTTAAGGGGGCAGATACGCAGTATTTT; cdr3_aa: CASSFKGADTQYF
d_call: NA; j_call: TRBJ2-3; clone_size: NA; v_call: TRBV15; cdr3_nt: TGTGCCACCAGCAGAGTAGGGGGATTTGAGGCAGATACGCAGTATTTT; cdr3_aa: CATSRVGGFEADTQYF
d_call: NA; j_call: TRBJ2-7; clone_size: NA; v_call: TRBV5-1; cdr3_nt: TGCGCCAGCAGCTTGGGGGGCAGTGCCTACGAGCAGTACTTC; cdr3_aa: CASSLGGSAYEQYF
d_call: TRBD1; j_call: TRBJ1-5; clone_size: few; v_call: TRBV5-8; cdr3_nt: TGTGCCAGCAGCTTGGTTAGACAGGGGAATCAGCCCCAGCATTTT; cdr3_aa: CASSLVRQGNQPQHF
d_call: NA; j_call: TRBJ1-5; clone_size: once; v_call: TRBV10-3; cdr3_nt: TGTGCCATCAGTGAGAGGCAGACTACTCACGGTCAGCCCCAGCATTTT; cdr3_aa: CAISERQTTHGQPQHF
d_call: NA; j_call: TRBJ2-3; clone_size: NA; v_call: TRBV27; cdr3_nt: TGTGCCAGCAGTTTCAGTGACTTGTTCACAGATACGCAGTATTTT; cdr3_aa: CASSFSDLFTDTQYF
d_call: NA; j_call: TRBJ1-1; clone_size: NA; v_call: TRBV11-3; cdr3_nt: TGTGCCAGCAGCCAGATGGGGAGAGAAACCGAAGCTTTCTTT; cdr3_aa: CASSQMGRETEAFF
d_call: TRBD2; j_call: TRBJ2-1; clone_size: once; v_call: TRBV4-2; cdr3_nt: TGTGCCAGCAGCCAAGAGGGGAGGGCTAGCGGGAGATTTTTGAGTTCCTACAATGAGCAGTTCTTC; cdr3_aa: CASSQEGRASGRFLSSYNEQFF
d_call: TRBD2; j_call: TRBJ2-1; clone_size: NA; v_call: TRBV10-3; cdr3_nt: TGTGCCATCAGTGAGTCGCTAGCGGGAGGCACCAGCGAGCAGTTCTTC; cdr3_aa: CAISESLAGGTSEQFF
d_call: TRBD2; j_call: TRBJ2-7; clone_size: NA; v_call: TRBV10-2; cdr3_nt: TGCGCCACCGGACTTAGCGGGAGAGCCTACGAGCAGTACTTC; cdr3_aa: CATGLSGRAYEQYF
d_call: TRBD1; j_call: TRBJ2-7; clone_size: once; v_call: TRBV7-6; cdr3_nt: TGTGCCAGCAGCCCTACGACAGGGTCGGTTTACGAGCAGTACTTC; cdr3_aa: CASSPTTGSVYEQYF
d_call: NA; j_call: TRBJ1-1; clone_size: NA; v_call: TRBV5-1; cdr3_nt: TGCGCCAGCAGCTCCGGGACACACACCGGCACTGAAGCTTTCTTT; cdr3_aa: CASSSGTHTGTEAFF
d_call: NA; j_call: TRBJ2-7; clone_size: NA; v_call: TRBV2; cdr3_nt: TGTGCCAGCAGTGGAAGCCATGCCTCCGAGCAGTACTTC; cdr3_aa: CASSGSHASEQYF
d_call: TRBD1; j_call: TRBJ1-5; clone_size: NA; v_call: TRBV19; cdr3_nt: TGTGCCAGTAGTAAGGGCCAAGGGGGCCCTCAGCATTTT; cdr3_aa: CASSKGQGGPQHF
d_call: TRBD2; j_call: TRBJ2-2; clone_size: once; v_call: TRBV9; cdr3_nt: TGTGCCAGCAGCGTATCGGGAGGCAGGCCAAACACCGGGGAGCTGTTTTTT; cdr3_aa: CASSVSGGRPNTGELFF
d_call: TRBD1; j_call: TRBJ2-1; clone_size: NA; v_call: TRBV7-9; cdr3_nt: TGTGCCAGCAGTATAAGGGGACAGGGTTCTTACAATGAGCAGTTCTTC; cdr3_aa: CASSIRGQGSYNEQFF
d_call: TRBD2; j_call: TRBJ2-3; clone_size: NA; v_call: TRBV30; cdr3_nt: TGTGCCTGGAGTACCGGACTAGCGGGAGCAGGTGATACGCAGTATTTT; cdr3_aa: CAWSTGLAGAGDTQYF
d_call: TRBD2; j_call: TRBJ2-2; clone_size: NA; v_call: TRBV24-1; cdr3_nt: TGTGCCACCAGTATTGGGACTACCCACCAGGCGAACACCGGGGAGCTGTTTTTT; cdr3_aa: CATSIGTTHQANTGELFF
d_call: NA; j_call: TRBJ2-7; clone_size: NA; v_call: TRBV7-2; cdr3_nt: TGTGCCAGCAGCGGGCAGGGGAACTCCTACGAGCAGTACTTC; cdr3_aa: CASSGQGNSYEQYF
d_call: TRBD2; j_call: TRBJ2-1; clone_size: NA; v_call: TRBV7-3; cdr3_nt: TGTGCCAGCAGCTTACATGGGACTAGCGTCTACAATGAGCAGTTCTTC; cdr3_aa: CASSLHGTSVYNEQFF
d_call: TRBD1; j_call: TRBJ1-1; clone_size: NA; v_call: TRBV5-1; cdr3_nt: TGCGCCAGCAGCGAAGACAGGGACGCTTTCTTT; cdr3_aa: CASSEDRDAFF
d_call: TRBD1; j_call: TRBJ2-7; clone_size: NA; v_call: TRBV27; cdr3_nt: TGTGCCAGCAGTTTCCGACAGGGGTACTACGAGCAGTACTTC; cdr3_aa: CASSFRQGYYEQYF
d_call: NA; j_call: TRBJ2-2; clone_size: NA; v_call: TRBV7-3; cdr3_nt: TGTGCCAGCAGCTTAACAAGGCGGTTTGCGGGAAAGGGCACCGGGGAGCTGTTTTTT; cdr3_aa: CASSLTRRFAGKGTGELFF
d_call: NA; j_call: TRBJ1-5; clone_size: NA; v_call: TRBV4-2; cdr3_nt: TGTGCCAGCAGCCAAGATCTATATCAGCCCCAGCATTTT; cdr3_aa: CASSQDLYQPQHF
d_call: TRBD2; j_call: TRBJ2-1; clone_size: NA; v_call: TRBV11-2; cdr3_nt: TGTGCCAGCAGCCCGCGGACTAGCGGGACGAACTACAATGAGCAGTTCTTC; cdr3_aa: CASSPRTSGTNYNEQFF
d_call: TRBD1; j_call: TRBJ1-3; clone_size: NA; v_call: TRBV9; cdr3_nt: TGTGCCAGCAGCGTAGGGGACAGGGACTCTGGAAACACCATATATTTT; cdr3_aa: CASSVGDRDSGNTIYF
d_call: NA; j_call: TRBJ1-2; clone_size: NA; v_call: TRBV7-8; cdr3_nt: TGTGCCAGCAGCTCCGGTCTCTATGGCTACACCTTC; cdr3_aa: CASSSGLYGYTF
d_call: TRBD2; j_call: TRBJ2-1; clone_size: NA; v_call: TRBV7-9; cdr3_nt: TGTGCCAGCAGCTCCAGGACTAGCGGGAGGGCCTTAGGTGAGCAGTTCTTC; cdr3_aa: CASSSRTSGRALGEQFF
d_call: TRBD2; j_call: TRBJ2-7; clone_size: few; v_call: TRBV5-1; cdr3_nt: TGCGCCAGCAGCCTGACTAGCGGGAGCTCCTACGAGCAGTACTTC; cdr3_aa: CASSLTSGSSYEQYF
d_call: TRBD1; j_call: TRBJ2-5; clone_size: NA; v_call: TRBV18; cdr3_nt: TGTGCCAGCTCAAGAGTCCAGGGGGCTACCCAAGAGACCCAGTACTTC; cdr3_aa: CASSRVQGATQETQYF
d_call: TRBD1; j_call: TRBJ2-3; clone_size: few; v_call: TRBV7-9; cdr3_nt: TGTGCCAGCAGCTCTCCTTGGGACAGGGAAGTTGGGGATACGCAGTATTTT; cdr3_aa: CASSSPWDREVGDTQYF
d_call: TRBD1; j_call: TRBJ2-7; clone_size: NA; v_call: TRBV7-9; cdr3_nt: TGTGCCAGCACCACGAGGGGACAGGGGTTTTACGAGCAGTACTTC; cdr3_aa: CASTTRGQGFYEQYF
d_call: NA; j_call: TRBJ2-1; clone_size: once; v_call: TRBV27; cdr3_nt: TGTGCCAGCAGTTTAGGCCGTAATGAGCAGTTCTTC; cdr3_aa: CASSLGRNEQFF
d_call: NA; j_call: TRBJ2-3; clone_size: NA; v_call: TRBV3-1/TRBV3-2; cdr3_nt: TGTGCCAGCAGCCAAACGCTATCGAATACGCAGTATTTT; cdr3_aa: CASSQTLSNTQYF
d_call: TRBD2; j_call: TRBJ2-3; clone_size: NA; v_call: TRBV9; cdr3_nt: TGTGCCAGCAGCTTGACTAGCCTAAACACAGATACGCAGTATTTT; cdr3_aa: CASSLTSLNTDTQYF
d_call: NA; j_call: TRBJ2-7; clone_size: once; v_call: TRBV11-3; cdr3_nt: TGTGCCAGCGGGCAAGGAAACGAGCAGTACTTC; cdr3_aa: CASGQGNEQYF
d_call: TRBD2; j_call: TRBJ2-7; clone_size: NA; v_call: TRBV28; cdr3_nt: TGTGCCAGCAAAGAAATGGCGGGAGGCTCCTACGAGCAGTACTTC; cdr3_aa: CASKEMAGGSYEQYF
d_call: TRBD2; j_call: TRBJ2-3; clone_size: NA; v_call: TRBV4-1; cdr3_nt: TGCGCCAGCAGCCAAGGGCGGGAGCTAAGAGATACGCAGTATTTT; cdr3_aa: CASSQGRELRDTQYF
d_call: TRBD2; j_call: TRBJ2-1; clone_size: once; v_call: TRBV27; cdr3_nt: TGTGCCACCCTGGGAAGAGGCGGGAGGGGCTACAATGAGCAGTTCTTC; cdr3_aa: CATLGRGGRGYNEQFF
d_call: TRBD1; j_call: TRBJ2-2; clone_size: NA; v_call: TRBV4-3; cdr3_nt: TGCGCCAGCAGCCAAGATAGGCAGGGGGCCGGCGGGGAGCTGTTTTTT; cdr3_aa: CASSQDRQGAGGELFF
d_call: NA; j_call: TRBJ2-7; clone_size: NA; v_call: TRBV18; cdr3_nt: TGTGCCAGCTCACCCTTGGGGGGTTCCTACGAGCAGTACTTC; cdr3_aa: CASSPLGGSYEQYF
d_call: NA; j_call: TRBJ2-3; clone_size: NA; v_call: TRBV9; cdr3_nt: TGTGCCAGCAGCGTAGAACTGGCAGATACGCAGTATTTT; cdr3_aa: CASSVELADTQYF
d_call: TRBD1; j_call: TRBJ1-2; clone_size: NA; v_call: TRBV6-5; cdr3_nt: TGTGCCAGCAGTCAAACAGGGGATCGGGGCTACACCTTC; cdr3_aa: CASSQTGDRGYTF